This T cell receptor beta chain came from a study of T cells after posttransplantation cyclophosphamide. Overall study findings and caveats: TRB clonality was highly associated with recipient CMV seropositivity and reactivation. Tissue-infiltrating T cells from skin or gut overlapped little with blood T cells.

With regard to this clone: The antigen remains undetermined.

A marrow graft followed busulfan-fludarabine conditioning, with cyclophosphamide on days +3 and +4. Clones were read by immunoSEQ multiplex PCR, and TCRdb kept only the in-frame ones, dropping some. Here the sample spans about 6,700 clones, 81% being singletons. This CDR3 comprises 12 residues. Germline V gene lookup returns CDR1 WNHNN and CDR2 SYGVQD (reference sequence). V gave up 5 bases and J gave up 6 bases, with 7 bases separating them. This chain connects TRBV10-1 to TRBJ2-2; D remains unclear. Source: PBMCs, taken after allogeneic stem cell transplant with posttransplant cyclophosphamide. This sequence was found in a female patient aged 45-60 years who received an allogeneic stem cell transplant from a related donor, was CMV-positive, and had no GVHD. Some T cells may be graft donor cells. Here the CDR3 reads CASSTSPGELFF. The CDR3 region has the DNA TGCGCCAGCAGTACGAGCCCCGGGGAGCTGTTTTTT.